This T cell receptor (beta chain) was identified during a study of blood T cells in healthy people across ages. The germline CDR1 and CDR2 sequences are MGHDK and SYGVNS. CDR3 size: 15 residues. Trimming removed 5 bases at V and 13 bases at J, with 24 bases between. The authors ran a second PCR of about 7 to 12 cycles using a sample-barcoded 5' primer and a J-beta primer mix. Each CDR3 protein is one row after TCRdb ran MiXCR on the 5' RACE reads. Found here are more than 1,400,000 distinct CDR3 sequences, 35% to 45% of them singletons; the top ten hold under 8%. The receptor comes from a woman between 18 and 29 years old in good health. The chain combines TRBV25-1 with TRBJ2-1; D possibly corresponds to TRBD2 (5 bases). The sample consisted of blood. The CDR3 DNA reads TGTGCCAGCAGTTTCGGTGCATCGCGGGTGGAGACCCAGTTCTTC. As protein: CASSFGASRVETQFF.